The 18 T cell receptor beta chains reported below all come from one sample, sequenced in a study of T-cell memory formation after mild COVID-19 (dated by TCRdb to the early 2020s). Library prep was done by 5' RACE. Sequencing took place on an Illumina NovaSeq 6000. TCRdb applied fastp at Q25 and MiXCR to the public reads, then kept only in-frame beta chains. Rows merge per CDR3 protein into single entries with the most common DNA and genes. In this sample the table shows roughly 250,000 distinct CDR3 sequences, 15% to 20% of which occur a single time. The ten largest clones add up to roughly a fifth of the sample. Sequenced material: PBMCs or a T cell subset sorted from them (not recorded which). The origin of the receptors is a man younger than 35 who had mild COVID-19 (a few samples of this study predate the infection). The sample titles of this study are shuffled in the database, so cell type and time point are left out; the donor was told from shared clones.

V usage is TRBV18 and J usage is TRBJ2-7; D might be TRBD1 (6 bases). CDR1 and CDR2 from the germline V gene are KGHSH and LQKENI. The V end was cut by 2 bases, the J end by 4 bases, with 15 bases between. This CDR3 is built from 15 residues. This chain's CDR3 is CASSPRADRSYEQYV. In DNA form, the CDR3 reads TGTGCCAGCTCACCAAGGGCCGACAGGTCTTACGAGCAGTACGTC.

This clonotype has ten or more counts. The V call is TRBV5-1, the J call TRBJ2-3; D uncertain. CDR1 and CDR2 from the germline V gene are SGHRS and YFSETQ. The V end was cut by 3 bases, the J end by 6 bases, with 11 bases between. The CDR3 sequence is 13 residues long. This chain's CDR3 is CASSSNAQDTQYF. In DNA form, the CDR3 reads TGCGCCAGCAGCTCCAACGCTCAGGATACGCAGTATTTT. Filled out from reference TRBV5-1 and TRBJ2-3, the complete variable domain reads KAGVTQTPRYLIKTRGQQVTLSCSPISGHRSVSWYQQTPGQGLQFLFEYFSETQRNKGNFPGRFSGRQFSNSRSEMNVSTLELGDSALYLCASSSNAQDTQYFGPGTRLTVL.

There are a few counts of this clonotype. Here the CDR3 DNA reads TGTGCCAGCAGTTTAGGGGGCACACCCGACGAGCAGTACTTC. This sequence encodes CASSLGGTPDEQYF. The chain has TRBV27 and TRBJ2-7, with D possibly matching TRBD1 (6 bases). This CDR3 contains 14 residues. Germline V gene data show CDR1 as MNHEY and CDR2 as SMNVEV (reference sequence). Deletions cut 2 bases from V and 5 bases from J, with 13 bases between.

This clonotype was counted many times. The chain's CDR3 is CSAWGQQETQYF. The DNA of the CDR3 is TGCAGCGCATGGGGACAGCAAGAGACCCAGTACTTC. The chain employs TRBV20-1 and TRBJ2-5; 7 bases are a match to TRBD1. The germline V gene encodes CDR1 DFQATT and CDR2 SNEGSKA (reference sequence). There are 12 residues in the CDR3.

The chain combines TRBV4-1 with TRBJ1-4; 9 bases are shared with TRBD1. CDR3 length: 15 residues. The V segment lost 3 bases and the J segment 8 bases; nucleotides outside the gene matches: 7. Germline V gives CDR1 MGHRA, CDR2 YSYEKL. CDR3 sequence: CASSHMDRGKEKLFF. The CDR3, as DNA: TGCGCCAGCAGCCACATGGACAGGGGAAAGGAAAAACTGTTTTTT.

This clonotype was recorded many times. V and J are TRBV5-6 and TRBJ1-2; 7 nucleotides match TRBD1. With V trimmed by 6 bases and J by 4 bases, 9 bases remained unmatched. This CDR3 is 14 amino acids long. Germline CDR1 reads SGHDT; CDR2 reads YYEEEE. This CDR3 is CASNARTGAYGYTF. CDR3 in DNA: TGTGCCAGCAACGCACGGACAGGCGCCTATGGCTACACCTTC.

V usage is TRBV7-2 and J usage is TRBJ2-2; D ambiguous. The CDR3 runs to 13 residues. The V and J ends lost 3 bases and 1 base respectively, with 3 bases between them. The germline V gene has CDR1 SGHTA and CDR2 FQGNSA. The CDR3 sequence is CASSFMNTGELFF. CDR3 nucleotide sequence: TGTGCCAGCAGCTTCATGAACACCGGGGAGCTGTTTTTT.

The CDR3 here is CASSRSGGEGEKLFF. CDR3 bases: TGTGCCAGCAGTCGCTCGGGGGGGGAAGGTGAAAAACTGTTTTTT. The V and J genes are TRBV27 and TRBJ1-4; weak D call: TRBD1 (5 bases). This CDR3 is 15 amino acids long. V was cut by 5 bases and J by 7 bases, with 17 bases left in between. Germline V gene sequence: CDR1 MNHEY, CDR2 SMNVEV (reference sequence).

J is TRBJ2-3 and V is TRBV24-1; tentative D call: TRBD1 (6 bases). Trimming took 10 bases from V and 5 from J, leaving 15 bases between them. The germline V gene has CDR1 KGHDR and CDR2 SFDVKD. This CDR3 has 13 residues. The CDR3 DNA is TGTGCCACGGGCTGGGGGCAGGGAGATACGCAGTATTTT. Protein: CATGWGQGDTQYF.

The chain employs TRBV4-1 and TRBJ2-3, with 7 bases fitting TRBD1. Germline loops: CDR1 MGHRA, CDR2 YSYEKL. The CDR3 contains 15 residues. V was clipped by 4 bases and J by 1 base; unmatched bases: 5. DNA for the CDR3: TGCGCCAGCAGCCGAACAGGGGCCGGCACAGATACGCAGTATTTT. Protein sequence: CASSRTGAGTDTQYF.

The chain couples TRBV28 to TRBJ2-5, with 13 bases matching TRBD2. V shed 1 base and J 4 bases; nucleotides not matched to a gene: 3. From germline, CDR1 is MDHEN and CDR2 SYDVKM. CDR3 length: 16 amino acids. CDR3 region: CASSLLTSGGSETQYF. In nucleotides, the CDR3 is TGTGCCAGCAGTTTATTGACTAGCGGGGGGTCAGAGACCCAGTACTTC.

Only a few counts were recorded for this clonotype. This chain joins TRBV4-1 and TRBJ1-3; D might be TRBD1 (6 bases). V was pared by 0 bases and J by 4 bases, with 10 bases between. Germline V gene sequence: CDR1 MGHRA, CDR2 YSYEKL. This CDR3 contains 15 residues. The CDR3 DNA reads TGCGCCAGCAGCCAAGATAACAGGGTAGGAAACACCATATATTTT. Amino acid sequence: CASSQDNRVGNTIYF.

The chain joins TRBV6-5 to TRBJ2-2; 8 bases line up with TRBD1. J was trimmed by 4 bases and V by 5 bases; bases with no gene match: 6. Germline V gives CDR1 MNHEY, CDR2 SVGAGI. The CDR3 consists of 15 residues. The CDR3 protein is CASSRTGSVTGELFF. The CDR3 nucleotides read TGTGCCAGCAGTAGGACAGGGTCGGTCACCGGGGAGCTGTTTTTT.

The rearrangement uses TRBV20-1 and TRBJ1-1; possible D gene TRBD1, 5 bases. The germline CDR1 and CDR2 sequences are DFQATT and SNEGSKA (reference sequence). The V and J ends lost 3 bases and 4 bases respectively, with 12 bases between them. The CDR3 is 13 residues long. The CDR3 reads CSASRQGGTEAFF. The CDR3 nucleotides are TGCAGTGCTAGTCGGCAGGGAGGCACTGAAGCTTTCTTT.

The chain employs TRBV30 and TRBJ2-3, with D hard to call. The CDR3 has 13 amino acids. Germline CDR1 GTSNPN, CDR2 SVGIG (reference sequence). Trimming pared 3 bases from V and 2 bases from J, leaving 9 bases between. The CDR3 DNA reads as TGTGCCTGGAGGGCCGAAGTCACAGATACGCAGTATTTT. It specifies CAWRAEVTDTQYF.

This clonotype was found a few times. The chain employs TRBV7-2 and TRBJ1-5; TRBD1 might be the D (5 bases). This CDR3 has 17 residues. Deletions cut 6 bases from V and 3 bases from J, with 21 bases between. CDR1 and CDR2 from the germline V gene are SGHTA and FQGNSA. CDR3: CASSRQFSTDPNQPQHF. DNA of the CDR3: TGTGCCAGCAGTCGACAGTTTTCCACCGACCCCAATCAGCCCCAGCATTTT.

This clonotype has just a few counts. The chain couples TRBV20-1 to TRBJ1-2; a weak D match, TRBD1 (6 bases). V lost 6 bases, J lost 4 bases, and 18 bases lay in between. This CDR3 has 14 residues. Germline-derived CDR1 and CDR2 are DFQATT and SNEGSKA (reference sequence). The CDR3 loop reads CSAIKGGGPYGYTF. The DNA of the CDR3 is TGCAGTGCCATTAAGGGGGGAGGTCCCTATGGCTACACCTTC.

This clonotype was recorded once. The J gene is TRBJ1-2, the V gene TRBV29-1, with a possible D match to TRBD1 (6 bases). CDR1 and CDR2 from the germline V gene are SQVTM and ANQGSEA. The V gene lost 3 bases and the J gene lost 5 bases, with 13 bases spanning the gap. This CDR3 spans 13 amino acids. The CDR3 sequence: CSVDPGQQYGYTF. The DNA of the CDR3 is TGCAGCGTTGACCCGGGACAACAATATGGCTACACCTTC.